Below, one TCR beta chain is given with its context. This specimen belongs to a study of blood T cell repertoires in COVID-19. The table came from immunoSEQ multiplex PCR; TCRdb's copy has only in-frame clones and leaves some out. This repertoire shows a few hundred thousand clones, about nine tenths found once; its top ten account for around 11%. Trimming at V came to 0 bases and at J to 3 bases, leaving 6 bases not matched to a gene. Germline CDR1 SGHNT, CDR2 YYREEE (reference sequence). This CDR3 is 16 amino acids long. This chain joins TRBV5-4 and TRBJ1-2; 9 bases fit TRBD1. The sequence was obtained from a woman aged 25 to 39 with COVID-19, enrolled during active disease. Sequencing was done on a sample of peripheral blood. CDR3 DNA: TGTGCCAGCAGCTTGGAGCCGGGACAGGGTTACTATGGCTACACCTTC. This encodes CASSLEPGQGYYGYTF. Variable domain in full (rest from reference TRBV5-4 and TRBJ1-2): ETGVTQSPTHLIKTRGQQVTLRCSSQSGHNTVSWYQQALGQGPQFIFQYYREEENGRGNFPPRFSGLQFPNYSSELNVNALELDDSALYLCASSLEPGQGYYGYTFGSGTRLTVV.